This entry lists 23 T cell receptor beta chains sequenced from one sample in a study of blood T cell repertoires in COVID-19. Repertoires were generated with immunoSEQ multiplex PCR, while TCRdb's copy carries only in-frame clones and drops some. The sample has over 100,000 clones; approximately 80% are singletons. Material: peripheral blood. These receptors were taken from a woman in her sixties or seventies with acute or convalescent COVID-19.

The chain joins TRBV7-3 to TRBJ1-1; TRBD1 matches 10 bases. This CDR3 comprises 16 residues. Germline CDR1 reads SGHTA; CDR2 reads FQGTGA. Unmatched junction bases numbered 10, after V lost 5 bases and J lost 4 bases. The CDR3 sequence is CASSMTGTGVGTEAFF. CDR3 nucleotides: TGTGCCAGCAGCATGACCGGGACAGGGGTTGGCACTGAAGCTTTCTTT.

This clone has only one observation. V is TRBV3-1 (or the pseudogene TRBV3-2) and J is TRBJ2-7; weak D call: TRBD2 (5 bases). Trimming took 5 bases from V and 0 from J, leaving 8 bases between them. Germline CDR1 LGHDT, CDR2 YNNKEL (reference sequence). This CDR3 spans 13 amino acids. The CDR3 nucleotides read TGTGCCAGCAGCACCCGGGACTCCTACGAGCAGTACTTC. Protein: CASSTRDSYEQYF.

The J gene is TRBJ1-2, the V gene TRBV5-1, with a possible D match to TRBD1 (5 bases). The CDR3 covers 14 residues. Trimming shortened V by 4 bases and J by 7 bases, and 17 bases separated the two germline ends. CDR1 is SGHRS and CDR2 is YFSETQ in the germline V gene. CDR3 nucleotide sequence: TGCGCCAGCAGCCCCTGGTTCGGGCAGGGTGGCTACACCTTC. Its translation: CASSPWFGQGGYTF.

V gene TRBV19 combines with J gene TRBJ1-1; a weak D match, TRBD1 (6 bases). Germline lookup yields CDR1 LNHDA and CDR2 SQIVND (reference sequence). There are 15 residues in the CDR3. V lost 6 bases and J lost 5, with 19 bases in between. CDR3 region: CASSRGGGGGTEAFF. CDR3 nucleotide sequence: TGTGCCAGTAGCCGAGGGGGGGGCGGAGGGACTGAAGCTTTCTTT. Supplemented by reference TRBV19 and TRBJ1-1, the full variable domain reads DGGITQSPKYLFRKEGQNVTLSCEQNLNHDAMYWYRQDPGQGLRLIYYSQIVNDFQKGDIAEGYSVSREKKESFPLTVTSAQKNPTAFYLCASSRGGGGGTEAFFGQGTRLTVV.

This clone was counted between two and nine times. J is TRBJ1-1 and V is TRBV11-3; the D gene is possibly TRBD1 (6 bases). The CDR3 loop spans 16 amino acids. V shed 7 bases and J shed 0 bases, with 18 bases lying between them. Germline V gene data show CDR1 as SGHNT and CDR2 as YENEEA. CDR3 amino acids: CASKSGVYRMNTEAFF. CDR3 bases: TGTGCCAGCAAATCAGGGGTATACCGTATGAACACTGAAGCTTTCTTT.

In its sample, this clone was seen once. The CDR3 DNA follows: TGTGCCAGTCGCGGGACCTCTAAGAGCGGGGAGCTGTTTTTT. Amino acids: CASRGTSKSGELFF. The chain couples TRBV19 to TRBJ2-2; D possibly corresponds to TRBD2 (6 bases). Trimming took off 8 bases at V and 7 bases at J, with 17 bases between the two ends. The CDR3 runs to 14 residues. The germline CDR1 and CDR2 sequences are LNHDA and SQIVND (reference sequence).

The genes are TRBV29-1 and TRBJ2-3, with D unresolved. Germline V gene lookup returns CDR1 SQVTM and CDR2 ANQGSEA. CDR3 size: 13 residues. Trimming shortened V by 3 bases and J by 2 bases, and 9 bases separated the two germline ends. CDR3 sequence reads: CSVDFQATDTQYF. In DNA, the CDR3 is TGCAGCGTTGATTTTCAGGCCACAGATACGCAGTATTTT.

This chain joins TRBV5-1 and TRBJ2-1, with 10 bases fitting TRBD2. The germline CDR1 and CDR2 sequences are SGHRS and YFSETQ. J was trimmed by 4 bases and V by 4 bases; bases with no gene match: 2. This CDR3 region has 14 residues. CDR3 amino acids: CASSTSGDYNEQFF. Written as DNA, the CDR3 is TGCGCCAGCAGCACTAGCGGGGATTACAATGAGCAGTTCTTC. Using reference TRBV5-1 and TRBJ2-1 for the parts outside the CDR3, the full variable domain is KAGVTQTPRYLIKTRGQQVTLSCSPISGHRSVSWYQQTPGQGLQFLFEYFSETQRNKGNFPGRFSGRQFSNSRSEMNVSTLELGDSALYLCASSTSGDYNEQFFGPGTRLTVL.

V gene TRBV6-6 combines with J gene TRBJ2-7; TRBD2 matches at 8 bases. This CDR3 is built from 15 residues. CDR1 is MNHNY, CDR2 SVGAGI, per germline (reference sequence). With V trimmed by 0 bases and J by 5 bases, 6 bases remained unmatched. Here the CDR3 reads CASSYSTGGIDEQYF. The CDR3 coding sequence is TGTGCCAGCAGTTACTCTACGGGGGGGATCGACGAGCAGTACTTC.

The chain joins TRBV4-2 to TRBJ1-3; TRBD1 matches 8 bases. J gave up 0 bases and V 0 bases, and 16 bases lay outside the gene matches. This CDR3 has 21 amino acids. From germline, CDR1 is LGHNA and CDR2 YNFKEQ. In DNA, the CDR3 is TGTGCCAGCAGCCAAGAGTTAGGGGGCAGGGGGCGCCTAAGCTCTGGAAACACCATATATTTT. This gives the protein CASSQELGGRGRLSSGNTIYF.

This clone was detected only once. The chain recombines TRBV5-1 with TRBJ1-2; TRBD1 matches at 7 bases. This CDR3 is 13 amino acids long. Germline assignment: CDR1 SGHRS and CDR2 YFSETQ. J gave up 8 bases and V 2 bases, and 6 bases lay outside the gene matches. The CDR3 loop reads CASSLGRGDGYTF. Here the CDR3 DNA reads TGCGCCAGCAGCTTAGGCAGGGGGGACGGCTACACCTTC.

V is TRBV4-2 and J is TRBJ1-1, with D perhaps TRBD1 (6 bases). The ends were cut back, 1 base at V and 7 bases at J, with 16 bases in the middle. From germline, CDR1 is LGHNA and CDR2 YNFKEQ. The CDR3 has 15 amino acids. In nucleotides, the CDR3 is TGTGCCAGCAGCCAAGGGAGACAGGTCGTCGGTGAAGCTTTCTTT. Protein sequence: CASSQGRQVVGEAFF.

This chain joins TRBV11-2 and TRBJ2-7; weak D call: TRBD1 (6 bases). Trimming removed 1 base at V and 0 bases at J, with 19 bases between. The CDR3 spans 18 residues. Germline V CDR1 and CDR2: SGHAT, FQNNGV. The DNA of the CDR3 is TGTGCCAGCAGCTTAGTAAGGGACAATTCCCTGAGCTCCTACGAGCAGTACTTC. Its translation is CASSLVRDNSLSSYEQYF.

V gene TRBV2 combines with J gene TRBJ2-2, with 9 positions matching TRBD2. J lost 4 bases, V lost 5 bases, and 14 bases had no gene match. The germline V gene has CDR1 SNHLY and CDR2 FYNNEI. This CDR3 contains 18 residues. The CDR3: CASSPFRGASGVTGELFF. CDR3 DNA: TGTGCCAGCAGTCCATTCAGGGGGGCTAGCGGGGTCACCGGGGAGCTGTTTTTT.

In regard to this clone: This same CDR3 is encoded by further DNA sequences in the sample. The CDR3: CASSVGGGSYNEQFF. The DNA of the CDR3 is TGTGCCAGCAGCGTAGGAGGGGGTTCCTACAATGAGCAGTTCTTC. The V call is TRBV9, the J call TRBJ2-1; D perhaps matches TRBD1 (6 bases). Trimming stripped 0 bases from V and 1 base from J, with 8 bases between. From germline, CDR1 is SGDLS and CDR2 YYNGEE. This CDR3 comprises 15 residues.

This chain uses TRBV6-2 or TRBV6-3 with TRBJ1-1; the D is unclear. This CDR3 spans 14 amino acids. Trimming removed 2 bases at V and 1 base at J, with 8 bases between. The V gene's germline CDR1 is MNHEY and CDR2 SVGEGT. The CDR3 bases are TGTGCCAGCAGTTACGTACCAGGGAACACTGAAGCTTTCTTT. Translation: CASSYVPGNTEAFF.

The chain combines TRBV28 with TRBJ2-7; D uncertain. Germline lookup yields CDR1 MDHEN and CDR2 SYDVKM. The CDR3 totals 11 residues. Trimming removed 6 bases from V and 12 bases from J, with 15 bases in between. For the CDR3, the DNA is TGTGCCAGCAGCCAGGTCCCAAAACGGTACTTC. It translates to CASSQVPKRYF.

This clone is a singleton in its sample. The chain recombines TRBV5-8 with TRBJ2-2, with 9 bases fitting TRBD2. V trimming: 5 bases; J trimming: 0 bases; junction bases outside the gene matches: 8. The CDR3 has 17 amino acids. Germline loops: CDR1 SGHTS, CDR2 YDEGEE. The CDR3 here is CASSSTGLATNTGELFF. The CDR3 nucleotides read TGTGCCAGCAGTTCGACGGGACTAGCTACGAACACCGGGGAGCTGTTTTTT.

The chain uses TRBV30 and TRBJ1-6; possibly TRBD1 for D (6 bases). The CDR3 totals 15 residues. Deletions cut 0 bases from V and 10 bases from J, with 16 bases between. CDR1 is GTSNPN, CDR2 SVGIG, per germline (reference sequence). The chain's CDR3 is CAWSVKLDRNSPLHF. For the CDR3, the DNA is TGTGCCTGGAGTGTAAAATTGGACAGAAACTCACCCCTCCACTTT. Based on the CDR3 plus reference TRBV30 and TRBJ1-6, the full variable domain is SQTIHQWPATLVQPVGSPLSLECTVEGTSNPNLYWYRQAAGRGLQLLFYSVGIGQISSEVPQNLSASRPQDRQFILSSKKLLLSDSGFYLCAWSVKLDRNSPLHFGNGTRLTVT.

The V gene is TRBV30, the J gene TRBJ1-4; D unclear. The germline V gene has CDR1 GTSNPN and CDR2 SVGIG (reference sequence). V was pared by 3 bases and J by 8 bases, with 16 bases between. CDR3 length: 14 residues. CDR3 sequence (DNA): TGTGCCTGGAGCCCTCCCGGGGAAGGAGAAAAACTGTTTTTT. Protein product: CAWSPPGEGEKLFF. The full variable domain, completed using reference TRBV30 and TRBJ1-4, is SQTIHQWPATLVQPVGSPLSLECTVEGTSNPNLYWYRQAAGRGLQLLFYSVGIGQISSEVPQNLSASRPQDRQFILSSKKLLLSDSGFYLCAWSPPGEGEKLFFGSGTQLSVL.

The chain carries TRBV9 and TRBJ2-2; D perhaps matches TRBD2 (6 bases). The V end was cut by 4 bases, the J end by 1 base, with 14 bases between. Germline assignment: CDR1 SGDLS and CDR2 YYNGEE. This CDR3 is built from 16 residues. This CDR3 reads CASSPQGGVNTGELFF. CDR3 in DNA: TGTGCCAGCAGCCCTCAAGGCGGGGTGAACACCGGGGAGCTGTTTTTT.

Comments on this clone: Other DNA sequences within the sample encode an identical CDR3. The chain uses TRBV11-3 and TRBJ2-3; 8 positions agree with TRBD2. The trim removed 6 bases at V and 3 bases at J, leaving 8 bases unmatched. Germline loops: CDR1 SGHNT, CDR2 YENEEA. This CDR3 is built from 15 residues. Here the CDR3 DNA reads TGTGCCAGCAGTCCGGGGGGGGGCCCTACAGATACGCAGTATTTT. This codes for CASSPGGGPTDTQYF.

The chain employs TRBV9 and TRBJ2-1; TRBD1 might be the D (5 bases). Germline CDR1 and CDR2: SGDLS and YYNGEE. This CDR3 comprises 14 residues. Trimming pared 4 bases from V and 9 bases from J, leaving 17 bases between. The CDR3 here is CASSPMSGQGEQFF. The CDR3 DNA reads as TGTGCCAGCAGCCCCATGAGTGGCCAGGGTGAGCAGTTCTTC.